The present TCR beta chain was sequenced within a study of blood T cell repertoires in COVID-19. Sequenced by immunoSEQ multiplex PCR; TCRdb stores in-frame clones only, minus some. The table records approximately 170,000 clones, just over 90% of them present only once. CDR1 MDHEN and CDR2 SYDVKM come from the germline V gene. V trimming: 5 bases; J trimming: 4 bases; junction bases outside the gene matches: 9. The CDR3 loop spans 16 amino acids. The source of this sequence is a man aged 18 to 29 with COVID-19, enrolled during active disease. Sequenced sample: peripheral blood. The rearrangement joins TRBV28 to TRBJ2-5; 11 bases align to TRBD2. The CDR3 loop reads CASSPIAGGGTETQYF. The CDR3 DNA follows: TGTGCCAGCAGTCCAATAGCGGGAGGGGGGACAGAGACCCAGTACTTC.